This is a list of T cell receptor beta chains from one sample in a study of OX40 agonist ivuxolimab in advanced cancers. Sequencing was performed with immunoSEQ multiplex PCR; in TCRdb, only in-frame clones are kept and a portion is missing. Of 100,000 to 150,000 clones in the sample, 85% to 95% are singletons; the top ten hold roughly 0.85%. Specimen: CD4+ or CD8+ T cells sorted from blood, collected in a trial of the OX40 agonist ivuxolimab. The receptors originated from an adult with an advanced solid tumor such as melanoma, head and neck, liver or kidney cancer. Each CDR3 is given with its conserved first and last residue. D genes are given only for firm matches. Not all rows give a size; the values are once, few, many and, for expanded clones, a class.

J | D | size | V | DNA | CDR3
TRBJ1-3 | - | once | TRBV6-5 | TGTGCCAGCAGCCAGGGGCGCGGAAACACCATATATTTT | CASSQGRGNTIYF
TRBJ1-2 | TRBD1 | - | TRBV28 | TGTGCCAGCAGCCGCCGACAGGGATACTATGGCTACACCTTC | CASSRRQGYYGYTF
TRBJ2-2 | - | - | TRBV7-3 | TGTGCCAGCAGCTCGACGGATACCGGGGAGCTGTTTTTT | CASSSTDTGELFF
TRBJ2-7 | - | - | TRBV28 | TGTGCCAGCAGTCTCCCTCTTTACGAGCAGTACTTC | CASSLPLYEQYF
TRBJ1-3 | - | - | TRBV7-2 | TGTGCCAGCAGCTTAGGTGCAGGCTCTGGAAACACCATATATTTT | CASSLGAGSGNTIYF
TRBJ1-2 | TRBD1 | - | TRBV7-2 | TGTGCCAGCAGCTTAGGATTGGGGCGACAGGGGGCAACGGGCTACACCTTC | CASSLGLGRQGATGYTF
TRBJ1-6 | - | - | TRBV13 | TGTGCCAGCAGCGCCACACAGGGTTCACCCCTCCACTTT | CASSATQGSPLHF
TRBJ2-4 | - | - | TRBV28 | TGTGCCAGCAGTAGCACGGTACTCGAAAACATTCAGTACTTC | CASSSTVLENIQYF
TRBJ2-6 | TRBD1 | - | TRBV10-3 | TGTGCCATCAGTGACTCCGGGACAGGGGGATATGGGGCCAACGTCCTGACTTTC | CAISDSGTGGYGANVLTF
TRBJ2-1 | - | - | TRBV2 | TGTGCCAGCAGCCCCGACGGGGGGCCCTACAATGAGCAGTTCTTC | CASSPDGGPYNEQFF
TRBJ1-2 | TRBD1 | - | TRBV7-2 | TGTGCCAGCGGGGACAGATCGCGAGGCTACACCTTC | CASGDRSRGYTF
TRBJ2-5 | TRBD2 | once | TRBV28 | TGTGCCAGCAGCCTGACTAGCGGGAGATCACTGGAGACCCAGTACTTC | CASSLTSGRSLETQYF
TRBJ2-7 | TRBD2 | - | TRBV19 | TGTGCCAGTAGTATGGGGTTAGCGGGGCACTCCTACGAGCAGTACTTC | CASSMGLAGHSYEQYF
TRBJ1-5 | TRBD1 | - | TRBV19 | TGTGCCAGTAGTACAGGGGGCGGTAGTGGAGCCCAGCATTTT | CASSTGGGSGAQHF
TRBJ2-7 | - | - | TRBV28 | TGTGCCAGCAGTCGGACCACTGGGCGGTACGAGCAGTACTTC | CASSRTTGRYEQYF
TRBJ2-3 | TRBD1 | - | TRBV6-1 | TGTGCCAGCAGTGAAGAAAAAGGGCACAGGGGGGCTGATACGCAGTATTTT | CASSEEKGHRGADTQYF
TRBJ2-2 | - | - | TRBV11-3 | TGTGCCAGCAGCTCAGACGGGGAGCTGTTTTTT | CASSSDGELFF
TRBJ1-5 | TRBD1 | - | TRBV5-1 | TGCGCCAGCAGCTTTGGGGCGACACAGGGGGACCCCCAGCATTTT | CASSFGATQGDPQHF
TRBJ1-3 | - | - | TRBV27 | TGTGCCAGCAGTTTCGGCAGGGGACCAGGAAACACCATATATTTT | CASSFGRGPGNTIYF
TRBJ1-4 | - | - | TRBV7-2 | TGTGCCAGCAGCTTAGTCGCGGCTAGGGGAGTTAATGAAAAACTGTTTTTT | CASSLVAARGVNEKLFF
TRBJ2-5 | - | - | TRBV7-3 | TGTGCCAGCAGCACCGGGCCCAGCGACGTGGAGACCCAGTACTTC | CASSTGPSDVETQYF
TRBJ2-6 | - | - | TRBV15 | TGTGCCACTCTTAGGACCCTAGGGGGTTCTGGGGCCAACGTCCTGACTTTC | CATLRTLGGSGANVLTF
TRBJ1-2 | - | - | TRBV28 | TGTGCCAGCAGTTTCCCGGACGAGTTATGGGACTACACCTTC | CASSFPDELWDYTF
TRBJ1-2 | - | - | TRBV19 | TGTGCCAGTAGTATTTCTCCCCGAGGTGGCTACACCTTC | CASSISPRGGYTF
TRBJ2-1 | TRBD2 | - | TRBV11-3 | TGTGCCAGCAGCTTAGGCGGGAGGGGGGATGAGCAGTTCTTC | CASSLGGRGDEQFF
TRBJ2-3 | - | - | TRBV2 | TGTGCCAGCAACGCAGGGATAAGCACAGATACGCAGTATTTT | CASNAGISTDTQYF
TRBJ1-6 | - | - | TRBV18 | TGTGCCAGCTCAGAAGGAGACAGGACTCATTCACCCCTCCACTTT | CASSEGDRTHSPLHF
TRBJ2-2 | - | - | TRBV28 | TGTGCCAGCATCCCTGAGGCCGGGGAGCTGTTTTTT | CASIPEAGELFF
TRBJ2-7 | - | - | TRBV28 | TGTGCCAGCAGTTCAACCCTACCGGGAAGTTACGAGCAGTACTTC | CASSSTLPGSYEQYF
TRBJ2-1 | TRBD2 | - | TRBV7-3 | TGTGCCAGCAGCTTAGGAACTAGCGGAAACAATGAGCAGTTCTTC | CASSLGTSGNNEQFF
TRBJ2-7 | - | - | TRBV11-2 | TGTGCCAGCAGCCGGTACGAGCAGTACTTC | CASSRYEQYF
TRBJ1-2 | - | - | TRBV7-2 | TGTGCCAGCAGCTCCCGAGATACGGGAAGTGGCTACACCTTC | CASSSRDTGSGYTF
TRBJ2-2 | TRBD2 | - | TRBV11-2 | TGTGCGGGGCGGGGTAGCGGGAGAACCGGGGAGCTGTTTTTT | CAGRGSGRTGELFF
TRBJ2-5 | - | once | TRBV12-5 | TGTGCTAGTGGTGGGGGCACGGAGACCCAGTACTTC | CASGGGTETQYF
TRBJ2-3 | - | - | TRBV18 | TGTGCCAGCTCACCATCCCTGCAGGCCGGCACAGATACGCAGTATTTT | CASSPSLQAGTDTQYF
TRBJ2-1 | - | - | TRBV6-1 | TGTGCCAGCAGTGAAGCAGGGGCTAGCCGAAGCTCCTACAATGAGCAGTTCTTC | CASSEAGASRSSYNEQFF
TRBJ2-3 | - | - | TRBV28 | TGTGCCAGCAGTTTAGCCGGGCGCCCCACAGATACGCAGTATTTT | CASSLAGRPTDTQYF
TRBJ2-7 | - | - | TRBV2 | TGTGCCAGCAGCTTTACATCCTACGAGCAGTACTTC | CASSFTSYEQYF
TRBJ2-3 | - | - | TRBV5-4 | TGTGCCAGCAGCCAAGACGGTAGCACAGATACGCAGTATTTT | CASSQDGSTDTQYF
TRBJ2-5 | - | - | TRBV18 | TGTGCCAGCTCACCACAGGCTCAAGAGACCCAGTACTTC | CASSPQAQETQYF